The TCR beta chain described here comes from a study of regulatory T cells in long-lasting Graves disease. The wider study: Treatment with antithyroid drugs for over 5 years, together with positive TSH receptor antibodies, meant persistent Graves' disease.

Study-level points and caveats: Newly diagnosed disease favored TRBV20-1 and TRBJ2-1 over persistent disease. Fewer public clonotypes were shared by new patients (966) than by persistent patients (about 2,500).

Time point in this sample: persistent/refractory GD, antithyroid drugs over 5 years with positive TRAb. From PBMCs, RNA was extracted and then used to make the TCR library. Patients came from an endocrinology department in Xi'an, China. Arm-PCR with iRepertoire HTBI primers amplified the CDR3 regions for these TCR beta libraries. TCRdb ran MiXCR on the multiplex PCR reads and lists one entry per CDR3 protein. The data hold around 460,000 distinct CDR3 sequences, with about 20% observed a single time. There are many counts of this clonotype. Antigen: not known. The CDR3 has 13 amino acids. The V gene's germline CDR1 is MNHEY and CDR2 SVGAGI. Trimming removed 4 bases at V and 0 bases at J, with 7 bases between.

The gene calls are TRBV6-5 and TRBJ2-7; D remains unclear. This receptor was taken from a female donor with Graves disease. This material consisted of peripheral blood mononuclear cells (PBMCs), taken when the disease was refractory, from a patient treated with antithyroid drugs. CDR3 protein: CASSWEISYEQYF. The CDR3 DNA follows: TGTGCCAGCAGTTGGGAAATCTCCTACGAGCAGTACTTC.